These 15 T cell receptor beta chains came from one sample sequenced in a study of long-term antiretroviral therapy in people with HIV. Researchers report immunoSEQ v3.0 was run at survey level. Profiling relied on immunoSEQ multiplex PCR, and the TCRdb table lists in-frame clones only, not all of them. The sample records 25,000 to 30,000 clones, around 84% being singletons. The sequencing here drew on unsorted PBMCs, taken 0.4 years after starting antiretroviral therapy. Source of these receptors: a man aged 18-30 years with HIV.

CDR3: CASSLTSGNEQFF. The CDR3, as DNA: TGTGCCAGTAGCTTGACTAGCGGCAATGAGCAGTTCTTC. The chain uses TRBV19 and TRBJ2-1; 9 nucleotides line up with TRBD2. The CDR3 sequence is 13 residues long. The V gene's germline CDR1 is LNHDA and CDR2 SQIVND (reference sequence). The V segment lost 6 bases and the J segment 6 bases; nucleotides outside the gene matches: 3.

This clone occurred a few times. The chain has TRBV10-3 and TRBJ2-2, with 10 positions matching TRBD2. The ends lost 2 bases at V and 0 bases at J; junction bases unmatched: 3. CDR1 is ENHRY, CDR2 SYGVKD, per germline. The CDR3 has 17 amino acids. CDR3: CAISEGGLATNTGELFF. The CDR3 nucleotides are TGTGCCATCAGTGAGGGGGGACTAGCGACGAACACCGGGGAGCTGTTTTTT.

This clone was counted once. J is TRBJ1-2 and V is TRBV27, with D unclear. Trimming left V 5 bases short and J 4 bases short, with 11 bases between. Germline assignment: CDR1 MNHEY and CDR2 SMNVEV (reference sequence). CDR3 length: 13 amino acids. This CDR3 reads CASSRLTGYGYTF. DNA of the CDR3: TGTGCCAGCAGTAGGCTCACCGGCTATGGCTACACCTTC.

The CDR3 region has the DNA TGTGCCAGCAGTTACTCGCCCAACCTATACAATGAGCAGTTCTTC. Its protein product is CASSYSPNLYNEQFF. The chain uses TRBV6-5 and TRBJ2-1, with no clear D. Germline V gene sequence: CDR1 MNHEY, CDR2 SVGAGI. V was trimmed by 0 bases and J by 4 bases, leaving 10 bases between them. The CDR3 runs 15 residues.

This clone was seen only once. V and J are TRBV25-1 and TRBJ2-7; 8 bases map to TRBD2. The germline gives CDR1 MGHDK, CDR2 SYGVNS. The CDR3 covers 16 residues. Germline trimming cut 5 bases from V and 5 bases from J; bases unmatched to any gene: 14. CDR3 nucleotides: TGTGCCAGCAGTTCCTATCACTACGGGGGGGCCCACGAGCAGTACTTC. As protein: CASSSYHYGGAHEQYF.

The V gene is TRBV27, the J gene TRBJ2-2, with a possible D match to TRBD2 (5 bases). CDR3 size: 14 residues. Deletions cut 6 bases from V and 4 bases from J, with 12 bases between. Germline V gene sequence: CDR1 MNHEY, CDR2 SMNVEV (reference sequence). CDR3 nucleotides: TGTGCCAGCAGCATCGGGGTGGGCACCGGGGAGCTGTTTTTT. It specifies CASSIGVGTGELFF.

V and J are TRBV15 and TRBJ2-7, with TRBD1 matching 10 bases. The V gene end was trimmed by 0 bases and the J gene end by 3 bases; junction bases not matched to a gene: 2. The CDR3 runs to 15 residues. Looked up from germline, CDR1 is LNHNV and CDR2 is YYDKDF (reference sequence). Here the CDR3 DNA reads TGTGCCACCAGCAGAGATAGGACAGGGGGCTACGAGCAGTACTTC. This sequence encodes CATSRDRTGGYEQYF.

The chain employs TRBV27 and TRBJ2-7; TRBD1 matches 12 bases. Germline trimming cut 0 bases from V and 5 bases from J; bases unmatched to any gene: 8. The CDR3 consists of 17 residues. The germline CDR1 and CDR2 sequences are MNHEY and SMNVEV (reference sequence). The CDR3 region is CASSLSTGDRGLHEQYF. The CDR3 DNA is TGTGCCAGCAGTTTATCGACCGGGGACAGGGGGCTCCACGAGCAGTACTTC.

The rearrangement uses TRBV7-6 and TRBJ2-7; 10 bases map to TRBD2. From germline, CDR1 is SGHVS and CDR2 FNYEAQ. V was clipped by 1 base and J by 2 bases; unmatched bases: 2. The CDR3 is 15 residues long. This chain's CDR3 is CASSLEAGGAYEQYF. In DNA form, the CDR3 reads TGTGCCAGCAGCTTAGAAGCGGGAGGGGCCTACGAGCAGTACTTC.

The V gene is TRBV12-5, the J gene TRBJ2-7; unclear D gene. The V gene lost 4 bases and the J gene lost 1 base, with 5 bases spanning the gap. The CDR3 totals 12 residues. Germline-derived CDR1 and CDR2 are LGHNT and FRNRAP. The CDR3: CASGSDSYEQYF. The CDR3 DNA reads TGTGCTAGTGGTTCGGATTCCTACGAGCAGTACTTC.

This clone was observed a single time. The rearrangement links TRBV27 to TRBJ2-1, with D tentatively TRBD1 (5 bases). CDR1 MNHEY and CDR2 SMNVEV come from the germline V gene (reference sequence). V lost 6 bases and J lost 3, with 15 bases in between. This CDR3 contains 15 residues. The CDR3 reads CASSLTDPVYNEQFF. The CDR3 DNA sequence: TGTGCCAGCAGCCTGACAGATCCCGTCTACAATGAGCAGTTCTTC.

V is TRBV4-1 and J is TRBJ2-5, with D unclear. This CDR3 comprises 13 residues. Trimming left V 1 base short and J 2 bases short, with 5 bases between. Germline V gene lookup returns CDR1 MGHRA and CDR2 YSYEKL. The CDR3 bases are TGCGCCAGCAGCCAAGGGTTTCAAGAGACCCAGTACTTC. Protein sequence: CASSQGFQETQYF.

This rearrangement joins TRBV5-6 to TRBJ2-7; D is unresolved. Trimming left V 0 bases short and J 12 bases short, with 16 bases between. Per the germline V gene, CDR1 is SGHDT and CDR2 is YYEEEE. The CDR3 length is 13 residues. This chain's CDR3 is CASSLASTVRVYF. The DNA for the CDR3 is TGTGCCAGCAGCTTGGCCAGCACTGTAAGGGTGTACTTC.

The CDR3 spells CASSFSGLNNQYF. Here the CDR3 DNA reads TGTGCCAGCAGCTTCAGTGGACTTAACAACCAGTACTTC. The chain employs TRBV5-6 and TRBJ2-7; a possible D gene is TRBD2 (5 bases). Trimming stripped 2 bases from V and 10 bases from J, with 16 bases between. Germline V gives CDR1 SGHDT, CDR2 YYEEEE. The CDR3 is 13 residues long.

This chain joins TRBV9 and TRBJ2-1; 8 bases line up with TRBD1. Germline V gives CDR1 SGDLS, CDR2 YYNGEE. The CDR3 is 16 amino acids. The trim removed 4 bases at V and 2 bases at J, leaving 8 bases unmatched. DNA of the CDR3: TGTGCCAGCAGCCCAGGACAGGGTGGCACCTACAATGAGCAGTTCTTC. Translated: CASSPGQGGTYNEQFF.